One TCR beta chain is described in this entry. Its antigen is unknown. The CDR3 extends 3 residues past the end of the read, so its final part is completed from the germline J gene. This sample includes further DNA sequences coding for the same CDR3. This entry comes from a study of T cell clonality in common variable immunodeficiency. General study results and limits: Common variable immunodeficiency TCR beta sequences reportedly had fewer deletions and N-nucleotide insertions.

CDR3 length equals 13 residues. The germline V gene encodes CDR1 GTSNPN and CDR2 SVGIG (reference sequence). Trimming cost V 0 bases and J 5 bases; bases outside gene matches: 3. Method: immunoSEQ multiplex PCR; TCRdb's copy keeps in-frame clones and lacks some. The repertoire consists of fewer than 25,000 clones, none detected only once. Sequenced: peripheral blood mononuclear cells. The V call is TRBV30, the J call TRBJ1-2, with 7 bases matching TRBD1. The receptor was isolated from a human donor with common variable immunodeficiency. CDR3 amino acids: CAWSVGRGYGYTF. Partial CDR3 DNA: TGTGCCTGGAGTGTGGGCAGGGGGTATGGC. Looking up the rest from reference TRBV30 and TRBJ1-2 gives the full variable domain: SQTIHQWPATLVQPVGSPLSLECTVEGTSNPNLYWYRQAAGRGLQLLFYSVGIGQISSEVPQNLSASRPQDRQFILSSKKLLLSDSGFYLCAWSVGRGYGYTFGSGTRLTVV.